This is a list of T cell receptor beta chains from one sample in a study of blood T cell repertoires in COVID-19. Produced via immunoSEQ multiplex PCR; TCRdb's table is partial and in-frame only. The sample records approximately 110,000 clones, about 85% being singletons. The sample taken for sequencing was peripheral blood. Receptor source: a man aged 45-60 years with acute or convalescent COVID-19. The CDR3 runs from the conserved cysteine through the conserved F or W.

V gene	J gene	CDR3 protein
TRBV6-1	TRBJ1-1	CASSEASLLNTEAFF
TRBV5-4	TRBJ2-2	CASSSGTRNTGELFF
TRBV6-5	TRBJ1-5	CASSYQGNSNQPQHF
TRBV1	TRBJ2-7	CTSIPVEGGVTYEQYF
TRBV28	TRBJ1-2	CASRPRNYGYTF
TRBV5-5	TRBJ1-2	CASSYTPNYGYTF
TRBV15	TRBJ1-5	CATSRGDRGSQPQHF
TRBV6-1	TRBJ2-3	CASSEQAPTDTQYF
TRBV6-6	TRBJ2-7	CASSPTQGYEQYF
TRBV19	TRBJ1-1	CASSNSGMNTEAFF
TRBV9	TRBJ1-2	CASRSGDYGYTF